One T cell receptor beta chain is described in this entry. The CDR3 covers 13 residues. Deletions cut 3 bases from V and 4 bases from J, with 12 bases between. CDR1 and CDR2 from the germline V gene are GTSNPN and SVGIG (reference sequence). The data stem from a study of T cell clones after liver transplantation. Clones were sequenced by immunoSEQ multiplex PCR, and TCRdb holds only the in-frame ones, with some missing. This sample has over 15,000 clones, with 75% to 85% found just once. Sequencing used CD8+ T cells from blood, obtained 48 months after liver transplant. This clonotype was sampled from a human patient who received a liver transplant. T cells may partly derive from the graft donor. The rearrangement links TRBV30 to TRBJ1-1; tentatively, D is TRBD1 (6 bases). Here the CDR3 reads CAWSTGSGTEAFF. CDR3 DNA sequence: TGTGCCTGGAGCACAGGGTCTGGCACTGAAGCTTTCTTT.